The 12 T cell receptor beta chains given below trace back to one sample, sequenced in a study of memory CD4+ T cells and cytomegalovirus serostatus. The table came from immunoSEQ multiplex PCR; TCRdb's copy has only in-frame clones and leaves some out. The table shows some 87,000 clones, with about 80% occurring only once. Single viable CD3+CD4+CD8-CD45RO+ cells were sorted as the memory CD4+ T cells. Sequenced material: memory CD4+ T cells from blood. The receptors here all came from an adult in good health and CMV-seropositive.

The gene calls are TRBV5-4 and TRBJ2-1, with 7 nucleotides matching TRBD2. Looked up from germline, CDR1 is SGHNT and CDR2 is YYREEE (reference sequence). V was pared by 7 bases and J by 0 bases, with 4 bases of the junction left unmatched. This CDR3 has 14 residues. The CDR3 region has the DNA TGTGCCAGCTGGGAGGGGAGCTCCTACAATGAGCAGTTCTTC. As protein: CASWEGSSYNEQFF.

This clone has only one observation. The chain recombines TRBV5-4 with TRBJ2-3, with no clear D. Germline V lookup: CDR1 SGHNT, CDR2 YYREEE (reference sequence). This CDR3 has 12 amino acids. Trimming took off 1 base at V and 0 bases at J, with 0 bases between the two ends. Here the CDR3 DNA reads TGTGCCAGCAGCTTGAGCACAGATACGCAGTATTTT. The encoded protein is CASSLSTDTQYF.

The rearrangement uses TRBV6-1 and TRBJ1-5, with a possible D match to TRBD1 (6 bases). The CDR3 is 13 residues long. CDR1 is MNHNS and CDR2 is SASEGT in the germline V gene. V was pared by 4 bases and J by 5 bases, with 9 bases between. The CDR3 DNA reads TGTGCCAGCAGTGCCAAGGGGGATCAGCCCCAGCATTTT. It translates to CASSAKGDQPQHF.

This clone was detected once. The V gene is TRBV28, the J gene TRBJ1-3; D is possibly TRBD1 (6 bases). Germline V lookup: CDR1 MDHEN, CDR2 SYDVKM. V lost 3 bases, J lost 8 bases, and 14 bases lay in between. The CDR3 is made up of 14 amino acids. The CDR3 DNA reads as TGTGCCAGCAGTTTGGGGGCAGGGCCGGACACCATATATTTT. Translating gives CASSLGAGPDTIYF. Full variable domain (remainder filled in from reference TRBV28 and TRBJ1-3): DVKVTQSSRYLVKRTGEKVFLECVQDMDHENMFWYRQDPGLGLRLIYFSYDVKMKEKGDIPEGYSVSREKKERFSLILESASTNQTSMYLCASSLGAGPDTIYFGEGSWLTVV.

The V and J genes are TRBV7-2 and TRBJ2-3, with a tentative D call TRBD1 (6 bases). Germline V gene lookup returns CDR1 SGHTA and CDR2 FQGNSA. Trimming took 4 bases from V and 1 from J, leaving 12 bases between them. The length of the CDR3 is 15 residues. This chain's CDR3 is CASSSPRGGTDTQYF. CDR3 nucleotides: TGTGCCAGCAGCTCCCCCAGGGGTGGCACAGATACGCAGTATTTT. Using reference TRBV7-2 and TRBJ2-3 for the parts outside the CDR3, the full variable domain is GAGVSQSPSNKVTEKGKDVELRCDPISGHTALYWYRQSLGQGLEFLIYFQGNSAPDKSGLPSDRFSAERTGGSVSTLTIQRTQQEDSAVYLCASSSPRGGTDTQYFGPGTRLTVL.

The V call is TRBV7-2, the J call TRBJ2-3, with a weak D call TRBD1 (6 bases). V was cut by 6 bases and J by 2 bases, with 12 bases left in between. Looked up from germline, CDR1 is SGHTA and CDR2 is FQGNSA. This CDR3 is 14 amino acids long. CDR3 coding DNA: TGTGCCAGCAGTCGTCGGACAGACACAGATACGCAGTATTTT. Translated, it gives CASSRRTDTDTQYF.

This chain links TRBV7-8 with TRBJ1-3; no definite D call. Germline V lookup: CDR1 SGHVS, CDR2 FQNEAQ. The CDR3 has 15 amino acids. Trimming pared 1 base from V and 4 bases from J, leaving 11 bases between. The DNA for the CDR3 is TGTGCCAGCAGCTTAGGAACGCAGTCAGGAAACACCATATATTTT. Its translation is CASSLGTQSGNTIYF.

This chain connects TRBV14 to TRBJ2-7, with 7 bases aligning to TRBD2. V was pared by 2 bases and J by 5 bases, with 6 bases of the junction left unmatched. This CDR3 has 14 residues. CDR1 is SGHDN, CDR2 FVKESK, per germline. The CDR3 DNA sequence: TGTGCCAGCAGCCAAACCCTGGGGGGGAACGAGCAGTACTTC. Its protein product is CASSQTLGGNEQYF.

The chain uses TRBV7-9 and TRBJ2-2; D may be TRBD1 or TRBD2 (5 bases each). Trimming took 5 bases from V and 4 from J, leaving 14 bases between them. This CDR3 comprises 15 residues. The V gene's germline CDR1 is SEHNR and CDR2 FQNEAQ (reference sequence). The CDR3 region is CASSETGPFTGELFF. The DNA of the CDR3 is TGTGCCAGCAGCGAAACGGGACCCTTCACCGGGGAGCTGTTTTTT.

The chain combines TRBV6-5 with TRBJ1-1; weak D call: TRBD1 (6 bases). The CDR3 is 14 amino acids. The germline V and J ends were trimmed by 6 bases and 0 bases, with 11 bases remaining between them. Germline loops: CDR1 MNHEY, CDR2 SVGAGI. The CDR3, as DNA: TGTGCCAGCAGAAATTCAGGGGTGAACACTGAAGCTTTCTTT. It specifies CASRNSGVNTEAFF.

The CDR3 DNA follows: TGTGCCAGCAGTGTACCGGGGGGCCAGTACTATGGCTACACCTTC. Protein sequence: CASSVPGGQYYGYTF. This chain connects TRBV6-1 to TRBJ1-2; D perhaps matches TRBD1 (6 bases). The V gene's germline CDR1 is MNHNS and CDR2 SASEGT. This CDR3 has 15 residues. Trimming left V 4 bases short and J 3 bases short, with 15 bases between.

The chain recombines TRBV29-1 with TRBJ2-5; TRBD1 or TRBD2 may be the D gene (5 bases each). The CDR3 spans 13 residues. Germline V CDR1 and CDR2: SQVTM, ANQGSEA. Deletions cut 6 bases from V and 2 bases from J, with 13 bases between. CDR3 sequence (DNA): TGCAGCGTCGAGAGGGGTAATCAAGAGACCCAGTACTTC. Translation gives CSVERGNQETQYF.